This T cell receptor (beta chain) stems from a study of yellow fever vaccine responses in identical twins. The study, taken as a whole, reports: Twin vaccine T cell responses reportedly seemed partly convergent, partly personalized.

Regarding this clonotype: Its antigen is unidentified.

TCRdb reprocessed the RT-PCR reads with MiXCR, giving one entry per CDR3 protein. The table lists some 15,000 distinct CDR3 sequences, roughly four fifths of them singletons. This CDR3 is built from 14 residues. Trimming took 2 bases from V and 7 from J; bases not matched to a gene: 4. Germline V gene sequence: CDR1 SGHNT, CDR2 YENEEA. The sequencing here drew on T cells from blood (PBMCs), unsorted or a sorted subset (not recorded which), taken before or after yellow fever vaccination (not recorded which). This clonotype originated in a woman between 18 and 30 years old who received the yellow fever vaccine. This chain joins TRBV11-3 and TRBJ2-3; 9 nucleotides line up with TRBD2. The CDR3 coding sequence is TGTGCCAGCAGCTTACTAGCGGGAAAATATACGCAGTATTTT. Its translation is CASSLLAGKYTQYF.